This T cell receptor (beta chain) was retrieved from a study of blood T cell repertoires in COVID-19. Original handling: Estimated nucleated cell counts came from reference gene primer amplification. Assay: immunoSEQ multiplex PCR; the TCRdb copy retains only in-frame clones and omits some. For V, J and clone size, that table is used; D and trimming come from the DNA. The sample shows approximately 450,000 clones, about 89% of them seen only once. Trimming shortened V by 7 bases and J by 7 bases, and 14 bases separated the two germline ends. The CDR3 spans 13 residues. Germline CDR1 and CDR2: SGDLS and YYNGEE.

The sequenced sample consisted of peripheral blood. The sequence derives from a woman in her twenties or thirties with acute or convalescent COVID-19. The chain couples TRBV9 to TRBJ2-2; D possibly corresponds to TRBD2 (5 bases). As DNA, the CDR3 is TGTGCCAGCGGGCCTTACGGGGACGGGGAGCTGTTTTTT. As protein: CASGPYGDGELFF.